This T cell receptor beta chain was recorded in a study of cytomegalovirus exposure and HLA in healthy donors (dated by TCRdb to the late 2010s). With regard to the full study: In an earlier analysis of approximately 500 of the donors, around 290 Gb of sequence data and 95 million to 130 million unique TCR beta sequences from 150 million to 200 million T cells were reported. Along with the approximately 650-subject first cohort, a separate validation cohort of around 120 different subjects was used. To predict cytomegalovirus infection status, the study combined high-throughput TCR immunosequencing, statistical association of individual TCRs with disease status, and machine learning. Approximately 310 gigabases of sequencing data and around 87 million unique TCR sequences were included in an early release covering roughly 700 HLA-typed donors. A later analysis re-examined previously published TCR beta repertoires from about 700 donors and added high-resolution HLA genotyping to investigate patterns of TCR occurrence. Roughly five DR-DQ haplotypes were handled as single units for association and clustering because linkage in the cohort was strong. In an earlier analysis of more than 550 of the donors, high-throughput TCR beta sequencing was used to judge whether each TCR beta V gene segment behaved as functional or pseudogenic. On average, over 200,000 unique TCR beta nucleotide sequences were sequenced per donor among about 400 genotyped donors of the cohort, with about 17% of those sequences being non-productive. HLA typing covered class I and class II loci at four-digit resolution. Rather than drawing on any new phenotypic data, the later analysis identified candidate immune exposures from TCR beta sequences and the way those sequences occurred across donors. Genome-wide SNP genotypes for about three fifths of the roughly 700 donors were used in a later genetic analysis, which treated that subset as a discovery cohort. Donor age, sex, ethnicity and CMV serostatus were compiled together with the repertoire data. The study aimed to test whether signatures of past pathogen exposure could be identified by cataloging public T cell receptors. The number of donors typed differed by locus, with 629-630 for A, B, C, DRB1 and DQB1, around 520 for DQA1, 600 to 610 for DPA1, and 472 for DPB1. All discovery cohort repertoires had been generated on a single sequencing platform. The T cell repertoires of 700 or so subjects were profiled by immunosequencing and related to cytomegalovirus serostatus. Of the 350 to 450 genotyped donors, approximately 83% fell in the genetic ancestry cluster associated with self-reported Caucasian donors.

What the work shows at the level of the full study, not this receptor alone: Roughly uniform sequencing depth across donors was assumed in presence/absence analyses, although this assumption may not hold. The classifier was reported to diagnose cytomegalovirus status with high specificity and sensitivity in both the original cohort and the validation cohort. In the study, about 150 TCR beta chains were listed as associated with cytomegalovirus. At a false discovery rate of 0.05, a later analysis linked approximately 18,000 TCR beta sequences to specific HLA alleles. According to a later genetic analysis, donors in an Asian-associated ancestry cluster had fewer N-insertions in productive TCRs than the approximately 670-donor mean. This cohort had only TCR beta chains sequenced, and the lack of alpha or paired-chain data limited which features could be detected. Compared with equally common non-associated chains, HLA-associated TCR beta chains in a later analysis were more clonally expanded and had lower generation probabilities. Immune exposure information for the cohort was limited to CMV serostatus. A later genetic analysis associated a missense DCLRE1C variant with V-gene and J-gene trimming of TCR beta chains, and an independent cohort replicated the association. A further reported finding was that TCR beta sequences accurately predicted the HLA-A and HLA-B alleles for most subjects in the first cohort. Across donors, most TCR sequences were observed very rarely, whereas some public TCRs were present in many individuals. In a later analysis, several top co-occurrence clusters were reported to appear linked to parvovirus B19, influenza, CMV and Epstein-Barr virus. The earlier analysis of fewer than 750 of the donors excluded roughly 17 rarely observed V segments, including chromosome 9 orphons, because counts were too low. Because some donors lacked HLA typing at each locus, the association tests relied only on the typed subset. In vitro tests confirmed that a few of the cytomegalovirus-associated TCR beta chains recognize cytomegalovirus antigens. In a later analysis, most CMV-associated TCR beta chains were found to appear HLA-restricted, with HLA associations seemingly driven largely by CMV exposure. According to the authors, the approach could potentially be generalized to other disease states and immunological phenotypes. Assigning TCR associations to individual alleles was difficult when HLA alleles, especially DR and DQ, strongly co-occurred. In an earlier analysis of over 550 of the donors, most TCR beta V segments were observed in productive rearrangements about 87% or about 30% of the time, broadly matching IMGT annotations. Correlated functional status among segregating V segments might reflect linkage disequilibrium, but an unknown experimental factor could not be ruled out. Some IMGT-functional V segments, including TRBV6-2 and TRBV6-3, could not be distinguished by the 87-base-pair reads and were therefore excluded. The sequencing pipeline was judged likely to have produced a cluster of highly shared sequence variants as a technical artifact. A later analysis found that TCR association rates varied across HLA loci, with DRB1 alleles showing the most associated TCRs and HLA-C alleles the fewest.

The cohort comprised approximately 700 healthy bone marrow donors. Cohort members were all nominally healthy when sampled, although unrecorded immune exposures were likely present. The donor was CMV seronegative and was included in the group of under 450 seronegative cohort members. Every donor gave a peripheral blood sample, and the peripheral blood mononuclear cells from that sample were used for TCR beta sequencing. Genomic DNA was extracted from the blood cell samples with the Qiagen DNeasy Blood Extraction Kit. The method behind the library was the immunoSEQ multiplex PCR assay. A mixture of 60 forward primers for TCR Vbeta segments and 13 reverse primers for TCR Jbeta segments was used in the multiplex PCR. A multiplex PCR assay on genomic DNA amplified the CDR3 region of rearranged TCR beta genes. Amplified TCR beta libraries were sequenced as 87-base-pair reads on the Illumina HiSeq System. As for how the authors treated the data: In a later analysis, roughly 80 million unique TCR beta chains were counted across the 650 to 700 repertoires, and approximately 11 million of these chains were shared by at least two donors. Raw reads were error-corrected and collapsed into unique sequences with a nearest-neighbor algorithm that merged closely related sequences to remove PCR and sequencing errors. CDR3 sequences were aligned to IMGT reference sequences to assign V, D and J gene segments. For a sequence to be retained, a match of at least six nucleotides was required to both a V gene segment and a J gene segment. A rearrangement counted as productive if the CDR3 had no stop codons and remained in frame with V and J, and every other rearrangement counted as non-productive. Following IMGT convention, CDR3 was defined as the stretch from the second conserved V-encoded cysteine to the conserved J-encoded phenylalanine. In an earlier analysis of more than 550 of the donors, sequences lacking an unambiguous match to a single V gene segment were excluded. An earlier analysis of a few hundred of the donors called V segments functional above 56.7% productive rearrangements and segregating when the between-donor standard deviation exceeded 5%. A statistical classification framework was built for diagnosing cytomegalovirus status from the catalog of TCR beta chain sequences. In a later analysis, V and J genes were assigned by comparing TCR nucleotide sequences against IMGT/GENE-DB human TR gene sequences. A later analysis assigned CDR3 sequences and most-parsimonious VDJ recombination scenarios with the TCRdist pipeline. In a later analysis, each TCR beta chain was defined by its CDR3 amino acid sequence together with its V-gene family, and reads without a unique V-gene family were excluded. To address suspected cross-contamination and a sequencing artifact, a later analysis removed a few hundred highly shared, low-generation-probability nucleotide sequences. For each public chain, a later analysis derived a clonal expansion index from normalized ranks of inferred template counts within each repertoire. In a later analysis, generation probabilities were computed using a VDJ recombination model fitted to out-of-frame rearrangements, and the results were checked against IGoR. In a later analysis, TCR-TCR, TCR-HLA and TCR-CMV co-occurrence was scored with hypergeometric tests, and a repertoire-size bias correction was applied to TCR pairs. False discovery rates were estimated in a later analysis by permuting HLA or CMV assignments 20 times. In a later analysis, co-occurring TCRs were grouped using DBSCAN, with TCRdist sequence similarity added in when clustering inside HLA-allele-positive subsets. Repertoires with fewer than 30,000 or more than 120,000 public chains, plus five repertoires with anomalous nucleotide sharing, were excluded from co-occurrence clustering. Here the immuneACCESS table is served through TCRdb, limited to in-frame sequences with V and J called. Missing clones are a known gap in these copies; in checked studies unresolved V genes cover under half, and the rest lacks a known reason. The V and J calls and clone size were taken over from that table, and D and trimming were inferred from the DNA. The sample table records approximately 300,000 clones; over 70% of these occur just once. Roughly 0.31% of the sample is in the top ten clones.

At the junction V is shortened by 1 base and J by 0 bases, with 17 bases in between. The CDR3 contains 18 residues, cysteine and phenylalanine counted. Only the CDR3 part of the read is kept: 54 bases, read in frame from the first base. The germline V gene supplies CDR1 SGHRS and CDR2 YFSETQ. For this clone: Its antigen remains unidentified. Base qualities are not provided; no much larger clone lies one nucleotide away.

Sequencing input: PBMCs. This receptor was identified in a girl aged 2-10 years in good health and CMV-seronegative. The V and J segments used are TRBV5-1 and TRBJ1-3, with the D gene not confidently named. The CDR3 protein is CASSLWQVGRGSGNTIYF. The nucleotides are TGCGCCAGCAGCTTGTGGCAGGTTGGGAGAGGCTCTGGAAACACCATATATTTT. Reference TRBV5-1 and TRBJ1-3 genes cover what lies past the CDR3, so the full variable domain is KAGVTQTPRYLIKTRGQQVTLSCSPISGHRSVSWYQQTPGQGLQFLFEYFSETQRNKGNFPGRFSGRQFSNSRSEMNVSTLELGDSALYLCASSLWQVGRGSGNTIYFGEGSWLTVV.